Below, 26 T cell receptor beta chains from the same sample are listed, as sequenced in a study of T cell changes during pregnancy in multiple sclerosis. The method was immunoSEQ multiplex PCR; TCRdb's version includes in-frame clones alone and lacks a portion of them. The sample lists more than 80,000 clones; more than 85% were seen once. The sample was peripheral blood, taken in the first trimester of pregnancy. All receptors derive from a female donor with multiple sclerosis, enrolled in a pregnancy study.

The chain combines TRBV5-4 with TRBJ2-2; 15 bases fit TRBD2. The junction had 2 bases not matched to a gene; V was cut back by 4 bases and J by 1 base. This CDR3 has 17 residues. CDR1 is SGHNT and CDR2 is YYREEE in the germline V gene (reference sequence). CDR3: CASSLGLAGGNTGELFF. CDR3 sequence (DNA): TGTGCCAGCAGCCTGGGACTAGCGGGGGGGAACACCGGGGAGCTGTTTTTT.

This clone occurred once. This chain connects TRBV6-5 to TRBJ1-1, with a weak D call TRBD1 (5 bases). The germline V and J ends were trimmed by 0 bases and 7 bases, with 12 bases remaining between them. The CDR3 covers 14 residues. Looked up from germline, CDR1 is MNHEY and CDR2 is SVGAGI. The CDR3: CASSYSFSQGEAFF. The CDR3 nucleotides are TGTGCCAGCAGTTACTCGTTCTCGCAGGGTGAAGCTTTCTTT.

J is TRBJ2-5 and V is TRBV7-9; tentative D call: TRBD2 (6 bases). This CDR3 spans 13 amino acids. Germline V gene sequence: CDR1 SEHNR, CDR2 FQNEAQ (reference sequence). Trimming shortened V by 5 bases and J by 4 bases, and 11 bases separated the two germline ends. The DNA of the CDR3 is TGTGCCAGCAGCCGTACGGGGGTAGAGACCCAGTACTTC. Protein: CASSRTGVETQYF.

The rearrangement joins TRBV19 to TRBJ1-1; perhaps TRBD1 as D (5 bases). This CDR3 comprises 13 residues. Germline loops: CDR1 LNHDA, CDR2 SQIVND (reference sequence). V was trimmed by 3 bases and J by 7 bases, leaving 12 bases between them. CDR3 DNA: TGTGCCAGTAGTATTGGGGAGGGGATTGAAGCTTTCTTT. This translates into CASSIGEGIEAFF.

The chain has TRBV5-6 and TRBJ1-1, with D perhaps matching TRBD1 (6 bases). The CDR3 has 14 amino acids. V was cut by 1 base and J by 5 bases, with 12 bases left in between. Germline CDR1 reads SGHDT; CDR2 reads YYEEEE. CDR3 sequence (DNA): TGTGCCAGCAGCTTGCCAGGGGAGGGAACTGAAGCTTTCTTT. Protein: CASSLPGEGTEAFF. Filled out from reference TRBV5-6 and TRBJ1-1, the complete variable domain reads DAGVTQSPTHLIKTRGQQVTLRCSPKSGHDTVSWYQQALGQGPQFIFQYYEEEERQRGNFPDRFSGHQFPNYSSELNVNALLLGDSALYLCASSLPGEGTEAFFGQGTRLTVV.

The V call is TRBV2, the J call TRBJ2-7; perhaps TRBD2 as D (5 bases). Trimming left V 4 bases short and J 2 bases short, with 12 bases between. Per germline, CDR1 SNHLY and CDR2 FYNNEI. The CDR3 totals 14 residues. The CDR3 DNA follows: TGTGCCAGCAGTGTGGGAGTTGGCACCTACGAGCAGTACTTC. Translated, it gives CASSVGVGTYEQYF.

V is TRBV9 and J is TRBJ2-7; perhaps TRBD2 as D (6 bases). This CDR3 is built from 16 residues. Looked up from germline, CDR1 is SGDLS and CDR2 is YYNGEE. Trimming cost V 0 bases and J 2 bases, with 15 bases left between them. The CDR3 reads CASSVGGSGYAYEQYF. For the CDR3, the DNA is TGTGCCAGCAGCGTAGGGGGAAGCGGGTACGCCTACGAGCAGTACTTC.

V gene TRBV21-1 combines with J gene TRBJ1-1; the D segment call TRBD1 is taken from the table without a DNA check. TRBV21-1 is a known pseudogene. This CDR3 is built from 15 residues. This CDR3 reads CASSKRDRGRTEAFF. CDR3 DNA sequence: TGTGCCAGCAGCAAACGGGACAGGGGGCGCACTGAAGCTTTCTTT.

The CDR3 reads CASSYTEDRTDYGYTF. For the CDR3, the DNA is TGTGCCAGCAGTTACACTGAGGACCGGACAGACTATGGCTACACCTTC. The V gene is TRBV6-5, the J gene TRBJ1-2; tentatively, D is TRBD1 (6 bases). The CDR3 has 16 residues. The V end lost 2 bases, the J end lost 3 bases, and 16 bases lay between the germline ends. Germline V gene data show CDR1 as MNHEY and CDR2 as SVGAGI.

V usage is TRBV19 and J usage is TRBJ1-1; 12 nucleotides line up with TRBD1. This CDR3 comprises 13 residues. V lost 7 bases to trimming and J lost 7 bases; unmatched junction nucleotides: 4. Germline assignment: CDR1 LNHDA and CDR2 SQIVND (reference sequence). CDR3 amino acids: CASKGDRGLEAFF. The CDR3, as DNA: TGTGCCAGTAAGGGGGACAGGGGGCTTGAAGCTTTCTTT. The full variable domain, rest sourced from reference TRBV19 and TRBJ1-1, is DGGITQSPKYLFRKEGQNVTLSCEQNLNHDAMYWYRQDPGQGLRLIYYSQIVNDFQKGDIAEGYSVSREKKESFPLTVTSAQKNPTAFYLCASKGDRGLEAFFGQGTRLTVV.

The chain uses TRBV5-4 and TRBJ1-2; TRBD1 is a possible D gene (6 bases). Per germline, CDR1 SGHNT and CDR2 YYREEE (reference sequence). Trimming pared 0 bases from V and 6 bases from J, leaving 9 bases between. This CDR3 spans 13 amino acids. The CDR3 coding sequence is TGTGCCAGCAGCTTGGACAGGGCTGATGGCTACACCTTC. This sequence encodes CASSLDRADGYTF.

The chain joins TRBV18 to TRBJ1-1; 9 bases agree with TRBD1. V gave up 3 bases and J gave up 4 bases; unmatched junction bases: 21. Germline CDR1 KGHSH, CDR2 LQKENI. The CDR3 runs to 20 residues. CDR3 nucleotides: TGTGCCAGCTCACCCTTTGGTGGAAGCTTGGATAGACAGGGGGGCACTGAAGCTTTCTTT. Translation gives CASSPFGGSLDRQGGTEAFF.

The chain joins TRBV27 to TRBJ1-2; D gene ambiguous. Trimming took off 5 bases at V and 5 bases at J, with 12 bases between the two ends. CDR1 and CDR2 (germline): MNHEY, SMNVEV (reference sequence). This CDR3 is 13 amino acids long. The DNA for the CDR3 is TGTGCCAGCAGTCCACAGCCCCAGTATGGCTACACCTTC. Translated, it gives CASSPQPQYGYTF.

This chain joins TRBV27 and TRBJ1-1, with TRBD1 as a possible D gene (5 bases). The CDR3 spans 12 residues. The V gene's germline CDR1 is MNHEY and CDR2 SMNVEV (reference sequence). V lost 6 bases to trimming and J lost 7 bases, with 12 bases between them. The CDR3 is CASSPGGVEAFF. CDR3 sequence (DNA): TGTGCCAGCAGCCCTGGGGGGGTTGAAGCTTTCTTT.

This clone was seen more than once but under ten times. V is TRBV19 and J is TRBJ1-1, with D possibly being TRBD1 (5 bases). This CDR3 spans 13 amino acids. Germline loops: CDR1 LNHDA, CDR2 SQIVND (reference sequence). Trimming removed 6 bases at V and 0 bases at J, with 8 bases between. Here the CDR3 DNA reads TGTGCCAGTAGCTCGACAGTGAACACTGAAGCTTTCTTT. As protein: CASSSTVNTEAFF.

This clone was detected only once. The chain combines TRBV2 with TRBJ2-7; 7 bases are a match to TRBD1. CDR3 size: 14 residues. Losses at the gene ends were 3 bases for V and 4 bases for J; bases not matched to a gene: 6. Germline V lookup: CDR1 SNHLY, CDR2 FYNNEI. CDR3 in DNA: TGTGCCAGCAGTGAGATTCAGGGGGTTTACGAGCAGTACTTC. Translation gives CASSEIQGVYEQYF.

This chain connects TRBV7-8 to TRBJ2-7, with 11 bases identical to TRBD2. CDR1 is SGHVS and CDR2 is FQNEAQ in the germline V gene. The CDR3 extends over 18 amino acids. V trimming: 5 bases; J trimming: 4 bases; junction bases outside the gene matches: 16. CDR3 sequence reads: CASSPLWALSGRDYEQYF. The CDR3 nucleotides read TGTGCCAGCAGCCCCCTGTGGGCCCTTAGCGGGAGGGATTACGAGCAGTACTTC. The full variable domain, in which reference TRBV7-8 and TRBJ2-7 provide the parts outside the CDR3, is GAGVSQSPRYKVAKRGQDVALRCDPISGHVSLFWYQQALGQGPEFLTYFQNEAQLDKSGLPSDRFFAERPEGSVSTLKIQRTQQEDSAVYLCASSPLWALSGRDYEQYFGPGTRLTVT.

The chain couples TRBV4-3 to TRBJ2-7, with a weak D call TRBD2 (5 bases). Germline V gene lookup returns CDR1 LGHNA and CDR2 YSLEER. CDR3 length equals 14 residues. Trimming removed 0 bases from V and 0 bases from J, with 6 bases in between. The DNA of the CDR3 is TGCGCCAGCAGCCAAGACACTAGCTCCTACGAGCAGTACTTC. Translated, it gives CASSQDTSSYEQYF.

CDR3 protein: CASSQDRQGAEAFF. The CDR3 region has the DNA TGCGCCAGCAGCCAAGATAGGCAGGGGGCGGAAGCTTTCTTT. The V gene is TRBV4-3, the J gene TRBJ1-1, with 8 bases that match TRBD1. The CDR3 runs 14 residues. The germline gives CDR1 LGHNA, CDR2 YSLEER. V was pared by 0 bases and J by 8 bases, with 5 bases of the junction left unmatched.

The rearrangement uses TRBV28 and TRBJ2-5; 8 nucleotides match TRBD1. With 7 bases clipped from V and 7 bases from J, the junction kept 14 bases outside the gene matches. This CDR3 region has 15 residues. Germline CDR1 is MDHEN and CDR2 is SYDVKM. CDR3 DNA: TGTGCCAGCAACCAGGCAGGGGGCCTTCTTTGGACCCAGTACTTC. Its protein is CASNQAGGLLWTQYF.

The V gene is TRBV19, the J gene TRBJ2-5; 8 bases agree with TRBD1. The CDR3 covers 15 residues. V lost 4 bases, J lost 2 bases, and 6 bases stayed unmatched. Germline values: CDR1 LNHDA, CDR2 SQIVND (reference sequence). For the CDR3, the DNA is TGTGCCAGTAGTACCTGGACAGGGAGTCAAGAGACCCAGTACTTC. It yields the protein CASSTWTGSQETQYF.

V and J are TRBV6-4 and TRBJ2-2; weak D call: TRBD2 (5 bases). CDR1 MRHNA and CDR2 SNTAGT come from the germline V gene. V lost 9 bases and J lost 4, with 15 bases in between. There are 14 residues in the CDR3. The CDR3 nucleotides are TGTGCCAGTAAAACATTCAGCGGCACCGGGGAGCTGTTTTTT. Translation: CASKTFSGTGELFF.

The chain is built from TRBV6-6 and TRBJ2-5; TRBD2 aligns across 7 bases. Germline V gene lookup returns CDR1 MNHNY and CDR2 SVGAGI (reference sequence). The CDR3 length is 14 residues. J lost 5 bases, V lost 6 bases, and 9 bases had no gene match. CDR3 sequence (DNA): TGTGCCAGCAGCTTAAGCGGGATGGGGGAGACCCAGTACTTC. Translation: CASSLSGMGETQYF.

This rearrangement joins TRBV4-3 to TRBJ1-2, with 11 bases identical to TRBD1. Trimming took 2 bases from V and 6 from J; bases not matched to a gene: 5. The CDR3 covers 15 residues. The germline gives CDR1 LGHNA, CDR2 YSLEER. This CDR3 is CASSQLGTGGHGYTF. CDR3 bases: TGCGCCAGCAGCCAACTAGGGACAGGGGGTCATGGCTACACCTTC.

This clone was recorded only once. CDR3 residues: CASSLEAGLRRGYTF. The CDR3 nucleotides read TGTGCCAGCAGCTTGGAGGCAGGGCTGCGGCGGGGCTACACCTTC. The rearrangement links TRBV5-6 to TRBJ1-2, with D possibly being TRBD1 (5 bases). CDR1 and CDR2 from the germline V gene are SGHDT and YYEEEE. The CDR3 extends over 15 amino acids. Trimming shortened V by 0 bases and J by 8 bases, and 17 bases separated the two germline ends.

This chain links TRBV5-6 with TRBJ1-2, with D perhaps TRBD1 (5 bases). Germline V CDR1 and CDR2: SGHDT, YYEEEE. V lost 0 bases, J lost 6 bases, and 12 bases lay in between. CDR3 size: 14 residues. The CDR3 DNA follows: TGTGCCAGCAGCTTGGTGGAGGGGAGTGATGGCTACACCTTC. Its translation is CASSLVEGSDGYTF.